The clone carrying this TCR beta chain was seen ten or more times. Each gene name is a mouse one. With the read ending 4 residues before the CDR3 end, the germline J gene is used to fill in that end. V was shortened by 3 bases and J by 0 bases, with 1 base between the two germline ends. Germline-derived CDR1 and CDR2 are LGHNA and YNLKQL (reference sequence). The CDR3 is 12 amino acids. RNA extraction and reverse transcription yielded cDNA as sequencing template. Sequencing was performed with immunoSEQ multiplex PCR; in TCRdb, only in-frame clones are kept and a portion is missing. The sample yields about 270,000 clones, without any singletons. This sample was included in a study of CD8+ T cells in alopecia areata. Sorting relied on CD4, CD8alpha, NKG2D, NKG2ACE and other markers applied to pooled cutaneous lymph node cells.

The J gene is TRBJ2-5, the V gene TRBV5, with D hard to call. This receptor was identified in a C3H/HeJ mouse with alopecia areata. The strain bears MHC haplotype H2-k. The specimen sequenced was CD4+ T cells sorted from a lymph node. The covered CDR3 bases are TGTGCCAGCAGCCATAACCAAGAC. Protein: CASSHNQD. The entire CDR3 sequence reads CASSHNQDTQYF.